The rows below give T cell receptor beta chains drawn from one sample of a study of CD8 T cells in ankylosing spondylitis. TCRdb re-analysed the 5' RACE reads in MiXCR, keeping a single row per CDR3 protein. This table has under 550,000 distinct CDR3 sequences, roughly a quarter appearing once. Specimen: blood, either unsorted or a sorted T cell fraction (not recorded which). The receptor set was obtained from a male donor with ankylosing spondylitis. Both conserved end residues are part of each CDR3. The order of the fields is CDR3 length, D gene, clone size, J gene, V gene, CDR3 protein, CDR3 DNA. The D gene is left open where the match is weak. Size is stated for part of the rows, as once, few or many counts, or as a class when the clone is expanded.

15 TRBD1 NA TRBJ2-2 TRBV20-1 CSARGQGANTGELFF TGCAGTGCTAGGGGGCAGGGGGCGAACACCGGGGAGCTGTTTTTT
14 TRBD1 few TRBJ1-1 TRBV10-1 CASRDRGPNTEAFF TGCGCCAGCAGAGACAGGGGGCCGAACACTGAAGCTTTCTTT
15 NA NA TRBJ1-5 TRBV2 CASSLGGRVYEPQHF TGTGCCAGCAGTCTTGGGGGCAGGGTCTACGAGCCCCAGCATTTT
15 NA NA TRBJ2-3 TRBV3-1 CASSQAFWSTDTQYF TGTGCCAGCAGCCAAGCCTTCTGGAGCACAGATACGCAGTATTTT
15 NA NA TRBJ1-6 TRBV11-1 CASNSDGRINSPLHF TGTGCCAGCAACTCGGACGGACGGATTAATTCACCCCTCCACTTT
14 NA few TRBJ2-2 TRBV3-1 CASSLRTLTGELFF TGTGCCAGCAGCCTCCGCACCTTAACCGGGGAGCTGTTTTTT
15 TRBD2 NA TRBJ2-3 TRBV7-9 CASRPLAGGSDTQYF TGTGCCAGCAGACCTCTAGCGGGAGGATCAGATACGCAGTATTTT
15 NA NA TRBJ2-1 TRBV5-1 CASRAVERIYNEQFF TGCGCCAGCAGGGCCGTGGAGCGGATCTACAATGAGCAGTTCTTC
14 NA many TRBJ1-6 TRBV12-3/TRBV12-4 CASTIRGWGSPLHF TGTGCCAGCACCATTCGGGGATGGGGATCACCCCTCCACTTT
13 NA NA TRBJ1-1 TRBV7-2 CASVRGRHTEAFF TGTGCCAGCGTCCGAGGTCGGCACACTGAAGCTTTCTTT
14 NA few TRBJ2-5 TRBV3-1 CASSQLARRETQYF TGTGCCAGCAGCCAACTAGCGAGGAGAGAGACCCAGTACTTC
16 NA few TRBJ2-1 TRBV14 CASSRIQASIYNEQFF TGTGCCAGCAGCCGGATACAGGCCTCTATATACAATGAGCAGTTCTTC
16 NA NA TRBJ2-1 TRBV9 CASSVSSVNSYNEQFF TGTGCCAGCAGCGTAAGCTCTGTCAATTCCTACAATGAGCAGTTCTTC
14 NA NA TRBJ1-6 TRBV5-1 CASSVDSRNSPLHF TGCGCCAGCAGCGTGGACAGCCGTAATTCACCCCTCCACTTT
15 NA few TRBJ2-7 TRBV7-9 CASSSSRDNAYEQYF TGTGCCAGCAGCAGCTCCCGGGACAATGCCTACGAGCAGTACTTC
17 TRBD2 many TRBJ2-3 TRBV12-3/TRBV12-4 CASSAGGSGRRTDTQYF TGTGCCAGCAGTGCCGGAGGTAGCGGGAGGAGAACAGATACGCAGTATTTT
12 NA few TRBJ2-5 TRBV20-1 CSSRQTQETQYF TGCAGCTCTAGACAGACCCAAGAGACCCAGTACTTC
14 NA few TRBJ1-1 TRBV7-9 CASNYKGDNTEAFF TGTGCCAGCAACTATAAGGGAGACAACACTGAAGCTTTCTTT
12 NA NA TRBJ2-5 TRBV10-2 CASRTEQETQYF TGCGCCAGCAGGACAGAACAAGAGACCCAGTACTTC
11 NA many TRBJ1-1 TRBV20-1 CSARRNTEAFF TGCAGTGCTAGACGGAACACTGAAGCTTTCTTT
22 TRBD1 NA TRBJ2-1 TRBV28 CASSLTFAWDSQRLQNNNEQFF TGTGCCAGCAGTTTAACCTTCGCTTGGGACAGCCAAAGACTACAAAATAACAATGAGCAGTTCTTC
12 NA NA TRBJ1-2 TRBV7-8 CASSREIEGYTF TGTGCCAGCAGCCGGGAGATAGAGGGCTACACCTTC
15 NA few TRBJ2-2 TRBV5-1 CASSLGLGAAGELFF TGCGCCAGCAGCTTGGGCCTCGGGGCCGCCGGGGAGCTGTTTTTT
13 NA few TRBJ1-2 TRBV20-1 CSASSGHNYGYTF TGCAGTGCTTCAAGTGGGCATAACTATGGCTACACCTTC
15 TRBD2 many TRBJ2-1 TRBV12-3/TRBV12-4 CASSLSSGRVNEQFF TGTGCCAGCAGTTTATCCAGCGGGAGGGTCAATGAGCAGTTCTTC
14 TRBD2 few TRBJ2-5 TRBV29-1 CSVERAGAGETQYF TGCAGCGTTGAGCGAGCGGGAGCTGGGGAGACCCAGTACTTC
15 TRBD1 NA TRBJ1-2 TRBV3-1 CASSHSGQDAWGYTF TGTGCCAGCAGCCATTCGGGACAGGACGCATGGGGCTACACCTTC
13 NA few TRBJ1-5 TRBV15 CATSRDGHQPQHF TGTGCCACCAGCAGAGACGGACACCAGCCCCAGCATTTT
15 NA few TRBJ1-6 TRBV7-9 CASSLKDGYNSPLHF TGTGCCAGCAGCTTGAAAGACGGATACAATTCACCCCTCCACTTT
13 NA few TRBJ2-1 TRBV24-1 CATSDGRNNEQFF TGTGCCACCAGTGACGGAAGGAACAATGAGCAGTTCTTC
15 NA NA TRBJ1-2 TRBV11-2 CASSLGTDTNYGYTF TGTGCCAGCAGCTTAGGGACAGATACTAACTATGGCTACACCTTC